Shown below are 25 T cell receptor beta chains from a single sample sequenced in a study of Ad26.COV2.S vaccination and SARS-CoV-2 variants. Clones were sequenced by immunoSEQ multiplex PCR, and TCRdb holds only the in-frame ones, with some missing. The repertoire holds roughly 700,000 clones, roughly 90% seen once, with around 1.5% in the top ten. As for treatment: roughly 20 received Ad26.COV2.S at low or high dose, single or two shots; five or six received placebo; per-sample allocation not given. Specimen acquisition occurred on day 63 following the initial vaccine or placebo injection. Material: peripheral blood, obtained in a trial of Ad26.COV2.S vaccine versus placebo. All receptors come from a person between 18 and 59 years old who received the Ad26.COV2.S COVID-19 vaccine or a placebo.

CDR3 residues: CASSPTKAQETQYF. CDR3 nucleotides: TGTGCCAGCTCACCTACGAAAGCTCAAGAGACCCAGTACTTC. The rearrangement joins TRBV18 to TRBJ2-5, with unresolved D. The CDR3 extends over 14 amino acids. V was clipped by 3 bases and J by 2 bases, with 10 bases between them. Germline values: CDR1 KGHSH, CDR2 LQKENI.

The rearrangement joins TRBV29-1 to TRBJ2-3; D is uncertain. Deletions cut 2 bases from V and 3 bases from J, with 6 bases between. The CDR3 extends over 12 amino acids. In germline, CDR1 is SQVTM, CDR2 ANQGSEA. CDR3 sequence (DNA): TGCAGCGTTGAACTGGGGACAGATACGCAGTATTTT. Translation: CSVELGTDTQYF.

This chain connects TRBV5-1 to TRBJ2-5; 12 bases map to TRBD1. V gave up 3 bases and J gave up 5 bases; unmatched junction bases: 5. CDR3 size: 15 residues. Germline CDR1 and CDR2: SGHRS and YFSETQ. CDR3 nucleotide sequence: TGCGCCAGCAGCTGGGGGGACAGGGGGCCGGAGACCCAGTACTTC. This gives the protein CASSWGDRGPETQYF.

The rearrangement joins TRBV15 to TRBJ2-1; TRBD2 aligns across 7 bases. CDR1 is LNHNV and CDR2 is YYDKDF in the germline V gene (reference sequence). The CDR3 is 16 residues long. The ends lost 3 bases at V and 6 bases at J; junction bases unmatched: 11. The CDR3 region has the DNA TGTGCCACCAGCAGGGAAAGAGCCGGGACTACCAATGAGCAGTTCTTC. Translating it yields CATSRERAGTTNEQFF.

V is TRBV9 and J is TRBJ1-6; D is unresolved. V was pared by 3 bases and J by 6 bases, with 7 bases between. The CDR3 is made up of 13 amino acids. CDR1 and CDR2 (germline): SGDLS, YYNGEE. CDR3 sequence: CASSAQGNSPLHF. CDR3 nucleotide sequence: TGTGCCAGCAGCGCCCAAGGTAATTCACCCCTCCACTTT.

The genes are TRBV5-1 and TRBJ2-7, with 12 bases matching TRBD2. The CDR3 totals 15 residues. V lost 6 bases to trimming and J lost 0 bases; unmatched junction nucleotides: 4. Germline loops: CDR1 SGHRS, CDR2 YFSETQ. CDR3 protein: CASTLAGGLSYEQYF. For the CDR3, the DNA is TGCGCCAGCACACTAGCGGGAGGCCTCTCCTACGAGCAGTACTTC.

V usage is TRBV19 and J usage is TRBJ2-7; D is uncertain. Between the trimmed V and J ends, which lost 0 bases and 3 bases, there was a span of 12 bases. Germline CDR1 and CDR2: LNHDA and SQIVND (reference sequence). The CDR3 totals 15 residues. CDR3 nucleotides: TGTGCCAGTAGTATAGATCGTCTCACAATCTACGAGCAGTACTTC. Residues: CASSIDRLTIYEQYF. The full variable domain, rest sourced from reference TRBV19 and TRBJ2-7, is DGGITQSPKYLFRKEGQNVTLSCEQNLNHDAMYWYRQDPGQGLRLIYYSQIVNDFQKGDIAEGYSVSREKKESFPLTVTSAQKNPTAFYLCASSIDRLTIYEQYFGPGTRLTVT.

The chain carries TRBV6-4 and TRBJ1-2; 9 positions agree with TRBD1. This CDR3 region has 13 residues. With 6 bases clipped from V and 7 bases from J, the junction kept 6 bases outside the gene matches. Germline V CDR1 and CDR2: MRHNA, SNTAGT. The CDR3 loop is CASRGDRVGGYTF. The CDR3 DNA reads as TGTGCCAGCAGGGGGGACAGGGTCGGTGGCTACACCTTC.

This chain joins TRBV6-5 and TRBJ2-4; 8 positions agree with TRBD2. Germline CDR1 is MNHEY and CDR2 is SVGAGI. The CDR3 has 15 residues. Trimming at V came to 6 bases and at J to 0 bases, leaving 4 bases not matched to a gene. For the CDR3, the DNA is TGTGCCAGCAGGGGGCTAGCGGGAGCCAAAAACATTCAGTACTTC. Translating gives CASRGLAGAKNIQYF.

In DNA, the CDR3 is TGTGCCTGGAGTAGGGTCGGGGGACAGCCCCAGCATTTT. It specifies CAWSRVGGQPQHF. V gene TRBV30 combines with J gene TRBJ1-5, with D possibly being TRBD1 (5 bases). Germline V gene lookup returns CDR1 GTSNPN and CDR2 SVGIG (reference sequence). V lost 2 bases to trimming and J lost 7 bases, with 12 bases between them. The length of the CDR3 is 13 residues.

This rearrangement joins TRBV6-4 to TRBJ1-6; TRBD1 matches at 9 bases. V gave up 6 bases and J gave up 7 bases; unmatched junction bases: 4. This CDR3 is 14 amino acids long. Germline V CDR1 and CDR2: MRHNA, SNTAGT. CDR3 amino acids: CASRRTGDNSPLHF. The CDR3, as DNA: TGTGCCAGCAGAAGGACAGGGGACAATTCACCCCTCCACTTT.

The V call is TRBV7-8, the J call TRBJ2-7; unclear D gene. The CDR3 totals 13 residues. V lost 5 bases and J 2 bases, leaving 10 bases between the germline ends. Germline V gene data show CDR1 as SGHVS and CDR2 as FQNEAQ. The CDR3 here is CASSHLGTYEQYF. The DNA of the CDR3 is TGTGCCAGCAGCCACCTGGGGACCTACGAGCAGTACTTC.

This sequence joins TRBV18 and TRBJ2-5; D not certain. CDR1 is KGHSH and CDR2 is LQKENI in the germline V gene. V lost 6 bases and J 5 bases, leaving 16 bases between the germline ends. This CDR3 has 14 residues. CDR3 in amino acids: CASSPRPTEETQYF. CDR3 nucleotide sequence: TGTGCCAGCTCGCCAAGACCGACGGAGGAGACCCAGTACTTC.

V and J are TRBV6-2 or TRBV6-3 and TRBJ1-5, with D perhaps matching TRBD1 (5 bases). Germline V lookup: CDR1 MNHEY, CDR2 SVGEGT. V lost 5 bases and J lost 0, with 11 bases in between. The CDR3 has 15 residues. The CDR3 nucleotides read TGTGCCAGCAGTAGACGGGGGTTTAGCAATCAGCCCCAGCATTTT. Protein sequence: CASSRRGFSNQPQHF.

With respect to this clone: The same CDR3 is also encoded by other DNA sequences in this sample. This chain connects TRBV27 to TRBJ2-1; D is ambiguous. V was trimmed by 3 bases and J by 4 bases, leaving 10 bases between them. CDR1 is MNHEY, CDR2 SMNVEV, per germline (reference sequence). This CDR3 has 14 residues. DNA for the CDR3: TGTGCCAGCAGTTTTTGGACGGATTACAATGAGCAGTTCTTC. The encoded protein is CASSFWTDYNEQFF.

The chain carries TRBV12-3 or TRBV12-4 and TRBJ1-2; D might be TRBD1 (6 bases). CDR3 length: 13 amino acids. Trimming pared 5 bases from V and 8 bases from J, leaving 15 bases between. The CDR3 reads CASSTGFRRGYTF. The CDR3 bases are TGTGCCAGCAGTACAGGGTTCCGGAGGGGCTACACCTTC.

V is TRBV10-3 and J is TRBJ2-5, with D possibly being TRBD1 (6 bases). The V and J ends lost 8 bases and 1 base respectively, with 14 bases between them. Germline CDR1 is ENHRY and CDR2 is SYGVKD. This CDR3 comprises 14 residues. The CDR3 reads CAISKTGSQETQYF. CDR3 nucleotide sequence: TGTGCCATCTCGAAGACAGGTTCCCAAGAGACCCAGTACTTC.

V is TRBV9 and J is TRBJ1-2; D call uncertain. The CDR3 runs to 15 residues. With 2 bases removed from V and 5 bases from J, the gap between germline ends came to 16 bases. Per the germline V gene, CDR1 is SGDLS and CDR2 is YYNGEE. CDR3 sequence: CASSVGPGSSYGYTF. The CDR3 nucleotides are TGTGCCAGCAGCGTCGGCCCCGGGTCTTCATATGGCTACACCTTC.

J is TRBJ1-2 and V is TRBV29-1; 7 bases align to TRBD1. The CDR3 spans 16 residues. Looked up from germline, CDR1 is SQVTM and CDR2 is ANQGSEA. V lost 6 bases, J lost 1 base, and 14 bases stayed unmatched. As DNA, the CDR3 is TGCAGCGTAACCCCGGGACAGCTACGTATTAACTATGGCTACACCTTC. Its translation: CSVTPGQLRINYGYTF.

This clone showed up just once. The rearrangement joins TRBV18 to TRBJ2-7; 9 bases match TRBD1. V dropped 6 bases and J dropped 0; count of bases not matched to a gene: 18. The CDR3 length is 19 residues. Germline V gene data show CDR1 as KGHSH and CDR2 as LQKENI. CDR3 sequence (DNA): TGTGCCAGCTCGCCAAACCAAGGATCGGGGACAGGGAGCTCCTACGAGCAGTACTTC. Encoded protein: CASSPNQGSGTGSSYEQYF.

The V gene is TRBV27, the J gene TRBJ1-4, with no clear D. The CDR3 has 15 amino acids. V was cut by 0 bases and J by 8 bases, with 13 bases left in between. CDR1 and CDR2 from the germline V gene are MNHEY and SMNVEV (reference sequence). CDR3 nucleotides: TGTGCCAGCAGTTTATCGGGAGGGAGCGACGAAAAACTGTTTTTT. Protein sequence: CASSLSGGSDEKLFF.

This clone was counted between two and nine times. This sequence joins TRBV4-2 and TRBJ2-5; no firm D call. CDR3 size: 12 residues. CDR1 and CDR2 from the germline V gene are LGHNA and YNFKEQ. V was shortened by 1 base and J by 4 bases, with 4 bases between the two germline ends. CDR3 loop: CASSQVAETQYF. As DNA, the CDR3 is TGTGCCAGCAGCCAAGTCGCAGAGACCCAGTACTTC.

This chain links TRBV20-1 with TRBJ2-3; TRBD2 might be the D (6 bases). CDR3 length: 16 amino acids. Germline V CDR1 and CDR2: DFQATT, SNEGSKA (reference sequence). The V gene lost 3 bases and the J gene lost 1 base, with 17 bases spanning the gap. In nucleotides, the CDR3 is TGCAGTGCTAGTGTCCCAAGCGGGTCACGCACAGATACGCAGTATTTT. This codes for CSASVPSGSRTDTQYF.

This chain joins TRBV3-1 (or the pseudogene TRBV3-2) and TRBJ1-2, with TRBD1 matching over 8 bases. The CDR3 covers 15 residues. In germline, CDR1 is LGHDT, CDR2 YNNKEL (reference sequence). V lost 0 bases and J lost 5; bases outside the gene matches: 5. CDR3 in DNA: TGTGCCAGCAGCCAAGAAACAGGGGGGAAATATGGCTACACCTTC. Amino acid sequence: CASSQETGGKYGYTF.

This chain connects TRBV9 to TRBJ1-6; TRBD1 might be the D (5 bases). The V gene's germline CDR1 is SGDLS and CDR2 YYNGEE. The CDR3 is made up of 13 amino acids. Trimming removed 1 base from V and 6 bases from J, with 5 bases in between. This CDR3 reads CASSVQGNSPLHF. In DNA, the CDR3 is TGTGCCAGCAGCGTACAGGGTAATTCACCCCTCCACTTT.